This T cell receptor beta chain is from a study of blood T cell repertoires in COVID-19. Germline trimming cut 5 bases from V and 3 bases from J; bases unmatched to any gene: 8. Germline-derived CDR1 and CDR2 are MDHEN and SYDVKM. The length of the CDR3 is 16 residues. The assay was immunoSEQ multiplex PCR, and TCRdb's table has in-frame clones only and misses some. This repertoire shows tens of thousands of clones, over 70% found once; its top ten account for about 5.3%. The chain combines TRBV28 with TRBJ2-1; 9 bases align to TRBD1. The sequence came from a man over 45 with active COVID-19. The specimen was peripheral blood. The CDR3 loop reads CASSRRTGELYNEQFF. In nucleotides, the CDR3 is TGTGCCAGCAGTCGCAGGACAGGGGAGCTCTACAATGAGCAGTTCTTC.